A selection of T cell receptor beta chains follows, all from one sample in a study of beta chain features in type 1 diabetes. Sequencing was performed with immunoSEQ multiplex PCR; in TCRdb, only in-frame clones are kept and a portion is missing. This table has about 110,000 clones, about 40% appearing once. The sample consisted of stem cell memory CD4+ T cells from blood. The receptor source for this set is a woman between 18 and 30 years old in good health. Both conserved end residues are part of each CDR3. Fields, in order: clone size, D gene, J gene, V gene, CDR3 protein, CDR3 DNA. D genes are given only for firm matches. The size entry is marked missing in some rows and otherwise reads once, few, many or a size class.

size: .; D: .; J: TRBJ2-6; V: TRBV7-8; CDR3: CASSTPVLVGANVLTF; DNA: TGTGCCAGCAGCACCCCCGTCCTAGTTGGGGCCAACGTCCTGACTTTC
size: .; D: TRBD2; J: TRBJ2-7; V: TRBV5-1; CDR3: CASSAGTSGAYEQYF; DNA: TGCGCCAGCAGCGCTGGGACTAGCGGAGCCTACGAGCAGTACTTC
size: few; D: .; J: TRBJ2-5; V: TRBV6-8; CDR3: CASRVSRAWEETQYF; DNA: TGTGCCAGCAGGGTAAGCCGGGCCTGGGAGGAGACCCAGTACTTC
size: many; D: TRBD2; J: TRBJ2-7; V: TRBV28; CDR3: CASSPGGGSDSYEQYF; DNA: TGTGCCAGCAGTCCTGGGGGAGGGAGCGATTCCTACGAGCAGTACTTC
size: once; D: .; J: TRBJ1-2; V: TRBV29-1; CDR3: CSARDRRGYTF; DNA: TGCAGCGCCCGAGACAGGCGGGGCTACACCTTC
size: .; D: .; J: TRBJ1-4; V: TRBV5-6; CDR3: CASSSDLVGRKLFF; DNA: TGTGCCAGCAGCTCGGACCTGGTCGGGAGAAAACTGTTTTTT
size: .; D: .; J: TRBJ2-7; V: TRBV7-9; CDR3: CASSLQQGTYEQYF; DNA: TGTGCCAGCAGCCTCCAACAGGGAACCTACGAGCAGTACTTC
size: few; D: .; J: TRBJ2-5; V: TRBV7-3; CDR3: CASSLTPGWSETQYF; DNA: TGTGCCAGCAGCTTAACGCCAGGGTGGTCAGAGACCCAGTACTTC
size: .; D: TRBD2; J: TRBJ2-1; V: TRBV29-1; CDR3: CSRTGLAGNNEQFF; DNA: TGCAGCCGCACCGGGCTAGCGGGAAACAATGAGCAGTTCTTC
size: few; D: .; J: TRBJ2-7; V: TRBV6-5; CDR3: CASMRRRPYEQYF; DNA: TGTGCCAGCATGAGACGGAGACCCTACGAGCAGTACTTC
size: .; D: .; J: TRBJ1-1; V: TRBV28; CDR3: CASSPDSGTEAFF; DNA: TGTGCCAGCAGTCCGGACAGTGGCACTGAAGCTTTCTTT
size: .; D: .; J: TRBJ1-3; V: TRBV5-1; CDR3: CASSLGTPRNTIYF; DNA: TGCGCCAGCAGCCTCGGGACTCCTCGGAACACCATATATTTT
size: .; D: TRBD1; J: TRBJ1-3; V: TRBV7-2; CDR3: CASSLDQGVGGNTIYF; DNA: TGTGCCAGCAGCTTAGATCAGGGGGTTGGAGGAAACACCATATATTTT
size: few; D: .; J: TRBJ2-7; V: TRBV7-9; CDR3: CASSLDRGQPTYEQYF; DNA: TGTGCCAGCAGCTTAGATCGTGGACAGCCAACCTACGAGCAGTACTTC
size: few; D: TRBD1; J: TRBJ1-1; V: TRBV28; CDR3: CASRHRGLGGTEAFF; DNA: TGTGCCAGCAGACACAGGGGGCTGGGGGGTACTGAAGCTTTCTTT
size: .; D: .; J: TRBJ2-2; V: TRBV29-1; CDR3: CSVVILGGRNTGELFF; DNA: TGCAGCGTCGTGATTCTGGGGGGGCGGAACACCGGGGAGCTGTTTTTT
size: .; D: .; J: TRBJ2-2; V: TRBV5-1; CDR3: CASSQTRNTGELFF; DNA: TGCGCCAGCAGCCAAACTAGGAACACCGGGGAGCTGTTTTTT
size: .; D: .; J: TRBJ2-1; V: TRBV9; CDR3: CASSRGQGRTRDQFF; DNA: TGTGCCAGCAGCCGAGGACAGGGACGGACTAGAGACCAGTTCTTC
size: once; D: TRBD1; J: TRBJ1-2; V: TRBV28; CDR3: CASSFLFGTGHYTF; DNA: TGTGCCAGCAGTTTTTTGTTCGGGACAGGGCACTACACCTTC
size: many; D: TRBD2; J: TRBJ2-1; V: TRBV30; CDR3: CAWSASGILGNEQFF; DNA: TGTGCCTGGAGTGCTAGCGGGATCTTGGGTAATGAGCAGTTCTTC
size: .; D: .; J: TRBJ1-5; V: TRBV6-5; CDR3: CASSRQSNQPQHF; DNA: TGTGCCAGCAGTCGACAGAGCAATCAGCCCCAGCATTTT
size: .; D: .; J: TRBJ1-1; V: TRBV7-2; CDR3: CASSLVWQLNTEAFF; DNA: TGTGCCAGCAGCTTAGTGTGGCAGTTGAACACTGAAGCTTTCTTT
size: once; D: .; J: TRBJ1-5; V: TRBV28; CDR3: CASSTPQGRRQPQHF; DNA: TGTGCCAGCAGCACACCACAGGGTAGGAGGCAGCCCCAGCATTTT
size: few; D: TRBD2; J: TRBJ2-5; V: TRBV6-5; CDR3: CASNPSGYGETQYF; DNA: TGTGCCAGCAATCCTAGCGGGTATGGAGAGACCCAGTACTTC
size: .; D: .; J: TRBJ1-1; V: TRBV5-1; CDR3: CASSLVGRNTEAFF; DNA: TGCGCCAGCAGCTTGGTGGGCAGGAACACTGAAGCTTTCTTT
size: few; D: .; J: TRBJ2-7; V: TRBV18; CDR3: CASSPNTGNVWSEQYF; DNA: TGTGCCAGCTCACCCAACACAGGGAATGTTTGGAGCGAGCAGTACTTC